These 15 T cell receptor beta chains came from one sample sequenced in a study of blood T cell repertoires in COVID-19 (dated by TCRdb to 2020 to 2021). Library creation used the immunoSEQ multiplex PCR assay. TCRdb provides this immuneACCESS table in a form limited to in-frame rearrangements. Some clones are lacking; in checked studies, under half of them reflect an unresolved V gene, and why the rest are absent is not known. This sample gives 190,000 or so clones in total; approximately 88% of them show up just once. The ten top clones hold around 8% of the sample. Sequencing used PBMCs or T cells enriched from blood (not recorded which). The receptors come from a woman aged 18-29 years who had recovered from COVID-19.

The chain links TRBV10-2 to TRBJ1-2, with TRBD1 identical over 9 bases. Trimming removed 0 bases from V and 6 bases from J; junction bases left unmatched: 5. Germline V lookup: CDR1 WSHSY, CDR2 SAAADI. This CDR3 spans 15 amino acids. CDR3 sequence: CASSESGGQGDGYTF. The CDR3 DNA reads as TGCGCCAGCAGTGAGTCTGGGGGACAGGGCGATGGCTACACCTTC.

The V call is TRBV7-6, the J call TRBJ2-7; perhaps TRBD2 as D (5 bases). CDR3 size: 14 residues. The V end lost 3 bases, the J end lost 5 bases, and 14 bases lay between the germline ends. In germline, CDR1 is SGHVS, CDR2 FNYEAQ. The CDR3 bases are TGTGCCAGCAGCTTTCTCGGGGTAACAGACGAGCAGTACTTC. As protein: CASSFLGVTDEQYF.

This clone showed up just once. V gene TRBV7-2 combines with J gene TRBJ2-5, with 10 bases that match TRBD2. Germline-derived CDR1 and CDR2 are SGHTA and FQGNSA. With V trimmed by 5 bases and J by 5 bases, 8 bases remained unmatched. The CDR3 is made up of 15 amino acids. The CDR3 bases are TGTGCCAGCAGCCCCTATCTAGCGGGGGTCGAGACCCAGTACTTC. This codes for CASSPYLAGVETQYF.

V and J are TRBV5-1 and TRBJ2-7; the match to TRBD1 covers 12 bases. This CDR3 contains 17 residues. Germline V gene data show CDR1 as SGHRS and CDR2 as YFSETQ. Trimming at V came to 4 bases and at J to 1 base, leaving 9 bases not matched to a gene. Written as DNA, the CDR3 is TGCGCCAGCAGCCCCGGGACAGGGGGCCACCTTTCCTACGAGCAGTACTTC. Protein product: CASSPGTGGHLSYEQYF.

CDR3 loop: CASSLVFRGAYEQYF. The CDR3 region has the DNA TGTGCCAGCAGTTTAGTTTTTCGGGGAGCCTACGAGCAGTACTTC. V is TRBV28 and J is TRBJ2-7; tentatively, D is TRBD2 (5 bases). The CDR3 consists of 15 residues. Trimming stripped 2 bases from V and 2 bases from J, with 13 bases between. Germline V gene sequence: CDR1 MDHEN, CDR2 SYDVKM. Together with reference TRBV28 and TRBJ2-7, the CDR3 gives the full variable domain: DVKVTQSSRYLVKRTGEKVFLECVQDMDHENMFWYRQDPGLGLRLIYFSYDVKMKEKGDIPEGYSVSREKKERFSLILESASTNQTSMYLCASSLVFRGAYEQYFGPGTRLTVT.

The gene calls are TRBV29-1 and TRBJ1-2, with 9 bases that match TRBD1. The CDR3 is 15 amino acids. Germline CDR1 SQVTM, CDR2 ANQGSEA. V lost 4 bases, J lost 8 bases, and 14 bases stayed unmatched. CDR3 amino acids: CSVGGLITGGGGYTF. The CDR3 bases are TGCAGCGTTGGGGGCCTCATAACAGGGGGCGGCGGCTACACCTTC.

The chain links TRBV5-8 to TRBJ2-7; D is possibly TRBD1 (5 bases). The CDR3 is made up of 14 amino acids. CDR1 and CDR2 from the germline V gene are SGHTS and YDEGEE. V was cut by 0 bases and J by 3 bases, with 10 bases left in between. The chain's CDR3 is CASSLEVTDYEQYF. DNA of the CDR3: TGTGCCAGCAGCTTGGAAGTGACAGACTACGAGCAGTACTTC.

This clone was seen more than once but under ten times. The chain links TRBV7-2 to TRBJ2-3; 8 positions match TRBD1. Per germline, CDR1 SGHTA and CDR2 FQGNSA. The CDR3 sequence is 13 residues long. V trimming: 8 bases; J trimming: 4 bases; junction bases outside the gene matches: 5. CDR3 protein: CASDRGVSDTQYF. As DNA, the CDR3 is TGTGCCAGCGACAGGGGCGTATCAGATACGCAGTATTTT.

V is TRBV5-6 and J is TRBJ1-6; D may be TRBD1 (5 bases). Germline V CDR1 and CDR2: SGHDT, YYEEEE. With 1 base removed from V and 5 bases from J, the gap between germline ends came to 13 bases. CDR3 size: 16 residues. The CDR3, as DNA: TGTGCCAGCAGCTTGTATCGTCAGGGAAATAATTCACCCCTCCACTTT. Translating it yields CASSLYRQGNNSPLHF.

The V and J genes are TRBV5-4 and TRBJ2-3; D perhaps matches TRBD2 (5 bases). Trimming left V 4 bases short and J 4 bases short, with 13 bases between. Per germline, CDR1 SGHNT and CDR2 YYREEE (reference sequence). This CDR3 has 14 amino acids. The CDR3 sequence is CASSPVTGADTQYF. DNA of the CDR3: TGTGCCAGCAGCCCCGTGACCGGGGCAGATACGCAGTATTTT.

The V and J genes are TRBV5-4 and TRBJ1-1; 7 bases map to TRBD1. The germline CDR1 and CDR2 sequences are SGHNT and YYREEE (reference sequence). CDR3 length: 14 residues. The V gene end was trimmed by 2 bases and the J gene end by 4 bases; junction bases not matched to a gene: 5. CDR3 amino acids: CASSFKGALTEAFF. CDR3 DNA: TGTGCCAGCAGCTTTAAGGGGGCGCTCACTGAAGCTTTCTTT.

The rearrangement joins TRBV9 to TRBJ2-3, with TRBD1 identical over 8 bases. The CDR3 consists of 14 residues. Unmatched junction bases numbered 5, after V lost 6 bases and J lost 2 bases. The germline CDR1 and CDR2 sequences are SGDLS and YYNGEE. The CDR3 spells CASTLDRATDTQYF. The CDR3 nucleotides read TGTGCCAGCACTCTGGACAGGGCCACAGATACGCAGTATTTT.

CDR3 protein: CAWSRPGGAGNTIYF. CDR3 nucleotides: TGTGCCTGGAGTAGACCCGGAGGGGCTGGAAACACCATATATTTT. The chain recombines TRBV30 with TRBJ1-3, with D perhaps TRBD1 (5 bases). Trimming left V 2 bases short and J 2 bases short, with 13 bases between. Germline CDR1 GTSNPN, CDR2 SVGIG (reference sequence). CDR3 length: 15 amino acids. The full variable domain, rest sourced from reference TRBV30 and TRBJ1-3, is SQTIHQWPATLVQPVGSPLSLECTVEGTSNPNLYWYRQAAGRGLQLLFYSVGIGQISSEVPQNLSASRPQDRQFILSSKKLLLSDSGFYLCAWSRPGGAGNTIYFGEGSWLTVV.

The gene calls are TRBV2 and TRBJ1-2; a weak D match, TRBD1 (5 bases). The CDR3 runs 14 residues. Germline CDR1 SNHLY, CDR2 FYNNEI. Trimming took 8 bases from V and 2 from J, leaving 15 bases between them. CDR3 in amino acids: CASQAQDTNYGYTF. DNA for the CDR3: TGTGCCAGCCAAGCTCAGGACACCAACTATGGCTACACCTTC.

This clone was counted between two and nine times. The chain has TRBV19 and TRBJ1-4; the match to TRBD1 covers 9 bases. Germline CDR1 reads LNHDA; CDR2 reads SQIVND (reference sequence). The ends lost 3 bases at V and 6 bases at J; junction bases unmatched: 5. This CDR3 is 15 amino acids long. The CDR3 here is CASSIMGQGHEKLFF. The CDR3, as DNA: TGTGCCAGTAGTATCATGGGACAGGGTCATGAAAAACTGTTTTTT.